Each of the 25 T cell receptor beta chains below was sequenced from the same sample in a study of blood T cell repertoires in COVID-19. The method was immunoSEQ multiplex PCR; TCRdb's version includes in-frame clones alone and lacks a portion of them. The sample has approximately 260,000 clones, approximately 83% seen once. The sequencing input was peripheral blood. These receptors were collected from a woman aged 70-85 years with acute or convalescent COVID-19.

The chain combines TRBV11-2 with TRBJ2-7; tentatively, D is TRBD2 (5 bases). The CDR3 is 11 amino acids. Trimming removed 4 bases from V and 9 bases from J, with 10 bases in between. Germline V gene lookup returns CDR1 SGHAT and CDR2 FQNNGV. CDR3 bases: TGTGCCAGCAGCTCAGGACGGGGGCAGTACTTC. Its translation is CASSSGRGQYF.

V and J are TRBV2 and TRBJ2-3, with TRBD1 identical over 9 bases. Germline loops: CDR1 SNHLY, CDR2 FYNNEI. The CDR3 spans 13 residues. Germline trimming cut 8 bases from V and 4 bases from J; bases unmatched to any gene: 4. DNA of the CDR3: TGTGCCAGCTTGGGACAGGGCGCAGATACGCAGTATTTT. Amino acid sequence: CASLGQGADTQYF.

This clone occurred once. This chain connects TRBV28 to TRBJ2-7, with D hard to call. Trimming cost V 7 bases and J 5 bases, with 9 bases left between them. Germline V lookup: CDR1 MDHEN, CDR2 SYDVKM. The CDR3 covers 11 residues. CDR3 region: CASTRVDEQYF. CDR3 coding DNA: TGTGCCAGCACTCGGGTCGACGAGCAGTACTTC.

The chain joins TRBV5-6 to TRBJ2-3; possible D gene TRBD2, 5 bases. The V gene's germline CDR1 is SGHDT and CDR2 YYEEEE. This CDR3 spans 14 amino acids. V lost 0 bases and J lost 4, with 9 bases in between. Here the CDR3 reads CASSLVGRPDTQYF. CDR3 in DNA: TGTGCCAGCAGCTTGGTGGGGAGACCAGATACGCAGTATTTT.

The rearrangement joins TRBV9 to TRBJ2-3; 8 bases are a match to TRBD2. The CDR3 totals 15 residues. The V gene's germline CDR1 is SGDLS and CDR2 YYNGEE. After removal of 0 bases from V and 3 bases from J, the junction contained 3 bases not matched to a gene. In DNA, the CDR3 is TGTGCCAGCAGCGTAGCGGGGGGGGAGACAGATACGCAGTATTTT. This sequence encodes CASSVAGGETDTQYF.

This clone was counted between two and nine times. The chain has TRBV6-5 and TRBJ1-3, with D unresolved. CDR1 and CDR2 from the germline V gene are MNHEY and SVGAGI. V gave up 1 base and J gave up 0 bases, with 10 bases separating them. The CDR3 sequence is 16 residues long. In DNA form, the CDR3 reads TGTGCCAGCAGTTACTTAAGGAGTGACTCTGGAAACACCATATATTTT. Translated, it gives CASSYLRSDSGNTIYF.

The J gene is TRBJ2-5, the V gene TRBV11-2; tentative D call: TRBD2 (5 bases). The CDR3 spans 13 residues. CDR1 is SGHAT and CDR2 is FQNNGV in the germline V gene. Trimming left V 5 bases short and J 4 bases short, with 11 bases between. As DNA, the CDR3 is TGTGCCAGCAGCCTAGGTCTAGCAGAGACCCAGTACTTC. It codes for CASSLGLAETQYF.

The chain is built from TRBV9 and TRBJ2-3, with a weak D call TRBD1 (6 bases). The germline gives CDR1 SGDLS, CDR2 YYNGEE. The CDR3 has 15 amino acids. Between the trimmed V and J ends, which lost 2 bases and 2 bases, there was a span of 12 bases. DNA for the CDR3: TGTGCCAGCAGCGTCCCCGGGACACCCACAGATACGCAGTATTTT. Its protein product is CASSVPGTPTDTQYF.

The J gene is TRBJ2-1, the V gene TRBV9; 10 bases are a match to TRBD2. V gave up 0 bases and J gave up 9 bases; unmatched junction bases: 9. Per the germline V gene, CDR1 is SGDLS and CDR2 is YYNGEE. This CDR3 contains 16 residues. The CDR3 loop is CASSVGPAGGPGEQFF. The DNA of the CDR3 is TGTGCCAGCAGCGTAGGTCCAGCGGGGGGGCCCGGTGAGCAGTTCTTC.

A few counts support this clone. The chain is built from TRBV6-5 and TRBJ2-3, with D perhaps TRBD1 (6 bases). The germline V gene encodes CDR1 MNHEY and CDR2 SVGAGI. Trimming removed 6 bases from V and 4 bases from J, with 11 bases in between. This CDR3 has 13 residues. The CDR3 DNA sequence: TGTGCCAGCAGCAGGGGCCTCGCAGATACGCAGTATTTT. Its translation is CASSRGLADTQYF.

The chain has TRBV5-1 and TRBJ2-1; TRBD2 agrees at 8 bases. The CDR3 sequence is 17 residues long. Germline-derived CDR1 and CDR2 are SGHRS and YFSETQ. V lost 2 bases, J lost 7 bases, and 14 bases stayed unmatched. The CDR3 loop reads CASSFGGVSGVRNEQFF. DNA of the CDR3: TGCGCCAGCAGCTTCGGAGGCGTTAGCGGGGTCCGGAATGAGCAGTTCTTC. Full variable domain (rest looked up from reference TRBV5-1 and TRBJ2-1): KAGVTQTPRYLIKTRGQQVTLSCSPISGHRSVSWYQQTPGQGLQFLFEYFSETQRNKGNFPGRFSGRQFSNSRSEMNVSTLELGDSALYLCASSFGGVSGVRNEQFFGPGTRLTVL.

This chain connects TRBV6-5 to TRBJ1-2, with D possibly matching TRBD1 (6 bases). The germline V gene has CDR1 MNHEY and CDR2 SVGAGI. The CDR3 totals 13 residues. The V end lost 10 bases, the J end lost 3 bases, and 15 bases lay between the germline ends. CDR3 DNA sequence: TGTGCCACCGGGACAACAATTGACTATGGCTACACCTTC. It yields the protein CATGTTIDYGYTF.

The rearrangement links TRBV12-2 to TRBJ1-6. TRBV12-2 is marked as a pseudogene. The CDR3 loop spans 17 amino acids. The CDR3: CASRFGGGHTPPPPLHF. The CDR3 DNA is TGTGCAAGTCGCTTTGGGGGGGGTCACACTCCTCCCCCACCCCTCCACTTT.

The rearrangement links TRBV11-2 to TRBJ1-1, with D perhaps matching TRBD1 (5 bases). The length of the CDR3 is 14 residues. The germline CDR1 and CDR2 sequences are SGHAT and FQNNGV. With 3 bases removed from V and 5 bases from J, the gap between germline ends came to 13 bases. For the CDR3, the DNA is TGTGCCAGCAGCTTTCAAAGGGAGGGGACTGAAGCTTTCTTT. This codes for CASSFQREGTEAFF.

The gene calls are TRBV10-3 and TRBJ2-3; D unclear. Germline loops: CDR1 ENHRY, CDR2 SYGVKD. Trimming removed 8 bases at V and 0 bases at J, with 9 bases between. The CDR3 length is 13 residues. CDR3 region: CAIGQPSTDTQYF. CDR3 sequence (DNA): TGTGCCATCGGGCAACCAAGCACAGATACGCAGTATTTT.

Details on this clone: At the DNA level, this CDR3 is encoded by other sequences in the same sample as well. The gene calls are TRBV11-2 and TRBJ2-5, with D maybe TRBD2 (6 bases). V lost 2 bases and J 5 bases, leaving 12 bases between the germline ends. CDR1 and CDR2 (germline): SGHAT, FQNNGV. This CDR3 is built from 14 residues. The CDR3 region has the DNA TGTGCCAGCAGCTTAATCCCAGGAGGGGAGACCCAGTACTTC. As protein: CASSLIPGGETQYF.

The rearrangement links TRBV9 to TRBJ1-3; D might be TRBD1 (5 bases). V lost 4 bases, J lost 0 bases, and 14 bases lay in between. The germline V gene encodes CDR1 SGDLS and CDR2 YYNGEE. The CDR3 runs 16 residues. The CDR3 region is CASSRDSKSSGNTIYF. In DNA, the CDR3 is TGTGCCAGCAGCCGGGACTCCAAGAGCTCTGGAAACACCATATATTTT.

This chain links TRBV2 with TRBJ2-4; the match to TRBD2 covers 7 bases. Germline loops: CDR1 SNHLY, CDR2 FYNNEI. The CDR3 is made up of 14 amino acids. Germline trimming cut 3 bases from V and 3 bases from J; bases unmatched to any gene: 2. This CDR3 reads CASSDAGDKNIQYF. The CDR3 coding sequence is TGTGCCAGCAGTGACGCGGGGGACAAAAACATTCAGTACTTC. The whole variable domain, filled in from reference TRBV2 and TRBJ2-4, reads EPEVTQTPSHQVTQMGQEVILRCVPISNHLYFYWYRQILGQKVEFLVSFYNNEISEKSEIFDDQFSVERPDGSNFTLKIRSTKLEDSAMYFCASSDAGDKNIQYFGAGTRLSVL.

The chain joins TRBV3-1 (or the pseudogene TRBV3-2) to TRBJ1-2; D remains unclear. Trimming removed 0 bases at V and 4 bases at J, with 15 bases between. CDR3 length equals 16 residues. CDR1 is LGHDT and CDR2 is YNNKEL in the germline V gene (reference sequence). DNA of the CDR3: TGTGCCAGCAGCCAAGACGGCTTGTCGGAGGGCTATGGCTACACCTTC. Translated: CASSQDGLSEGYGYTF.

This clone was observed a single time. One end of the junction varies from germline; a read error may be responsible. V is TRBV7-7 and J is TRBJ2-3; D perhaps matches TRBD1 (9 bases). The CDR3 spans 18 residues. Germline loops: CDR1 SSHAT, CDR2 FNYEAQ (reference sequence). As DNA, the CDR3 is TGTGCTAGCAGCTTAGCGGGAATACAGGGGGCTTCCACAGATACGCAGTATTTT. This gives the protein CASSLAGIQGASTDTQYF. Full variable domain (remainder filled in from reference TRBV7-7 and TRBJ2-3): GAGVSQSPRYKVTKRGQDVTLRCDPISSHATLYWYQQALGQGPEFLTYFNYEAQPDKSGLPSDRFSAERPEGSISTLTIQRTEQRDSAMYRCASSLAGIQGASTDTQYFGPGTRLTVL.

This clone showed up just once. The chain has TRBV2 and TRBJ1-3, with 9 nucleotides matching TRBD1. Unmatched junction bases numbered 2, after V lost 6 bases and J lost 2 bases. Germline V CDR1 and CDR2: SNHLY, FYNNEI. CDR3 length: 14 residues. CDR3: CASRDRGAGNTIYF. Here the CDR3 DNA reads TGTGCCAGCAGGGACAGGGGCGCTGGAAACACCATATATTTT. Filled out from reference TRBV2 and TRBJ1-3, the complete variable domain reads EPEVTQTPSHQVTQMGQEVILRCVPISNHLYFYWYRQILGQKVEFLVSFYNNEISEKSEIFDDQFSVERPDGSNFTLKIRSTKLEDSAMYFCASRDRGAGNTIYFGEGSWLTVV.

V and J are TRBV7-2 and TRBJ2-7; D is undetermined. The germline V gene encodes CDR1 SGHTA and CDR2 FQGNSA. This CDR3 is 14 amino acids long. Deletions cut 5 bases from V and 3 bases from J, with 14 bases between. The CDR3 spells CASSTRVLNYEQYF. The CDR3 nucleotides read TGTGCCAGCAGCACCCGGGTCCTAAACTACGAGCAGTACTTC.

This rearrangement joins TRBV2 to TRBJ1-4; 8 bases map to TRBD1. The CDR3 length is 16 residues. Germline lookup yields CDR1 SNHLY and CDR2 FYNNEI. The ends lost 0 bases at V and 8 bases at J; junction bases unmatched: 8. This CDR3 is CASSEANGQGAEKLFF. The CDR3 region has the DNA TGTGCCAGCAGTGAAGCAAACGGACAGGGAGCCGAAAAACTGTTTTTT.

The genes are TRBV2 and TRBJ1-5; the match to TRBD1 covers 8 bases. CDR3 length: 15 amino acids. J lost 1 base, V lost 4 bases, and 3 bases had no gene match. Germline CDR1 reads SNHLY; CDR2 reads FYNNEI. The DNA for the CDR3 is TGTGCCAGCAGTGTCCGGGACAGGAGCAATCAGCCCCAGCATTTT. It yields the protein CASSVRDRSNQPQHF.

The rearrangement uses TRBV19 and TRBJ1-5; D remains ambiguous. Trimming cost V 6 bases and J 2 bases, with 17 bases left between them. Germline CDR1 and CDR2: LNHDA and SQIVND (reference sequence). The CDR3 extends over 16 amino acids. CDR3 nucleotides: TGTGCCAGTAGCCGAATGGCGGGAGACGGCAATCAGCCCCAGCATTTT. Translation: CASSRMAGDGNQPQHF.